The source of this T cell receptor (beta chain) is a study of blood T cell repertoires in COVID-19. Study summary: Samples came from the United States, Italy and Spain, spanning acute and convalescent COVID-19. The analysed material was cDNA or gDNA that came from T cells, B-cell-depleted T cells, or PBMCs.

The repertoire was sequenced with immunoSEQ multiplex PCR; TCRdb's copy has only in-frame clones and lacks some. The table has 310,000 or so clones, approximately 86% seen once; the top ten hold roughly 1.9%. Germline loops: CDR1 KGHSH, CDR2 LQKENI. The CDR3 spans 14 residues. The V gene lost 3 bases and the J gene lost 10 bases, with 18 bases spanning the gap. The chain carries TRBV18 and TRBJ1-1, with D maybe TRBD1 (6 bases). The sample consisted of peripheral blood. The clonotype was recovered from a woman aged 30 to 39 who had recovered from COVID-19. This CDR3 reads CASSPKDSAEGAFF. The CDR3 DNA follows: TGTGCCAGCTCACCCAAGGACAGTGCTGAAGGAGCTTTCTTT.